This entry lists 14 T cell receptor beta chains sequenced from one sample in a study of cytomegalovirus exposure and HLA in healthy donors. The PCR used 60 Vbeta and 13 Jbeta primers. Here immunoSEQ multiplex PCR was the method, and the copy in TCRdb shows in-frame clones only, minus some. The top ten clones hold around 2.2% of a sample with some 130,000 clones, 80% of them seen once. The sequencing sample was made of PBMCs. The receptor source for this set is a man aged 25-40 years in good health and CMV-seronegative.

This rearrangement joins TRBV7-8 to TRBJ1-5; possibly TRBD1 for D (6 bases). Germline V gene lookup returns CDR1 SGHVS and CDR2 FQNEAQ. The germline V and J ends were trimmed by 5 bases and 1 base, with 15 bases remaining between them. The length of the CDR3 is 16 residues. CDR3 sequence: CASSLLWQGSNQPQHF. CDR3 sequence (DNA): TGTGCCAGCAGCCTTCTGTGGCAGGGGAGCAATCAGCCCCAGCATTTT.

The J gene is TRBJ2-1, the V gene TRBV7-2, with D hard to call. Trimming cost V 2 bases and J 7 bases, with 9 bases left between them. The CDR3 is 13 amino acids. CDR1 and CDR2 (germline): SGHTA, FQGNSA. The CDR3 DNA follows: TGTGCCAGCAGCTTACCAAAAGCAAATGAGCAGTTCTTC. Residues: CASSLPKANEQFF.

The rearrangement uses TRBV28 and TRBJ2-7, with D unclear. CDR1 and CDR2 from the germline V gene are MDHEN and SYDVKM. The CDR3 runs 13 residues. The V end lost 1 base, the J end lost 0 bases, and 4 bases lay between the germline ends. CDR3 in DNA: TGTGCCAGCAGTTTATTAGTCTCCTACGAGCAGTACTTC. Amino acids: CASSLLVSYEQYF.

The chain has TRBV6-1 and TRBJ1-1, with 9 bases fitting TRBD1. CDR1 is MNHNS and CDR2 is SASEGT in the germline V gene. The junction had 10 bases not matched to a gene; V was cut back by 5 bases and J by 6 bases. This CDR3 is built from 15 residues. The CDR3 DNA follows: TGTGCCAGCAGTCCTGCCGGGACAGGGAGCGCTGAAGCTTTCTTT. This sequence encodes CASSPAGTGSAEAFF.

The CDR3 region is CASPTGTSGYNEQFF. CDR3 nucleotides: TGCGCCAGCCCTACCGGGACATCGGGTTACAATGAGCAGTTCTTC. The chain recombines TRBV4-3 with TRBJ2-1; D may be TRBD1 (6 bases). In germline, CDR1 is LGHNA, CDR2 YSLEER. Trimming removed 8 bases at V and 4 bases at J, with 18 bases between. There are 15 residues in the CDR3.

Written as DNA, the CDR3 is TGTGCCAGCAGTAAAGACAGCTATGGAAGCTACACCTTC. This sequence encodes CASSKDSYGSYTF. The rearrangement links TRBV25-1 to TRBJ1-2, with D tentatively TRBD1 (5 bases). The CDR3 loop spans 13 amino acids. Germline CDR1 MGHDK, CDR2 SYGVNS. Trimming stripped 5 bases from V and 9 bases from J, with 16 bases between.

This clone was recorded a few times. The rearrangement uses TRBV4-1 and TRBJ1-1; D unclear. The CDR3 length is 15 residues. Germline loops: CDR1 MGHRA, CDR2 YSYEKL. Trimming shortened V by 4 bases and J by 3 bases, and 15 bases separated the two germline ends. DNA of the CDR3: TGCGCCAGCAGCCCTACCGACATCGGGGACACTGAAGCTTTCTTT. Amino acids: CASSPTDIGDTEAFF.

The chain has TRBV19 and TRBJ2-1; D not resolved. Germline loops: CDR1 LNHDA, CDR2 SQIVND (reference sequence). The CDR3 totals 15 residues. V shed 3 bases and J shed 5 bases, with 14 bases lying between them. In DNA form, the CDR3 reads TGTGCCAGTAGTATCTTCCAGGCCGCCAACAATGAGCAGTTCTTC. Translating gives CASSIFQAANNEQFF. The entire variable domain, with the rest obtained from reference TRBV19 and TRBJ2-1, is as follows: DGGITQSPKYLFRKEGQNVTLSCEQNLNHDAMYWYRQDPGQGLRLIYYSQIVNDFQKGDIAEGYSVSREKKESFPLTVTSAQKNPTAFYLCASSIFQAANNEQFFGPGTRLTVL.

The chain has TRBV28 and TRBJ1-2, with a tentative D call TRBD1 (6 bases). Germline assignment: CDR1 MDHEN and CDR2 SYDVKM. The V end was cut by 8 bases, the J end by 1 base, with 17 bases between. The CDR3 sequence is 15 residues long. The CDR3 region has the DNA TGTGCCAGCCGGGACGCACAGGGTAATAACTATGGCTACACCTTC. Amino acids: CASRDAQGNNYGYTF.

The V call is TRBV18, the J call TRBJ2-5; D gene uncertain. V was pared by 6 bases and J by 4 bases, with 6 bases between. The length of the CDR3 is 11 residues. The germline gives CDR1 KGHSH, CDR2 LQKENI. The CDR3 here is CASSPGETQYF. CDR3 DNA: TGTGCCAGCTCCCCGGGAGAGACCCAGTACTTC.

This clone has only a few counts. This rearrangement joins TRBV6-1 to TRBJ1-5; 9 bases fit TRBD1. V lost 4 bases to trimming and J lost 4 bases; unmatched junction nucleotides: 5. Per the germline V gene, CDR1 is MNHNS and CDR2 is SASEGT. There are 15 residues in the CDR3. The CDR3 coding sequence is TGTGCCAGCAGTGTCGAGACAGGGGGAAATCAGCCCCAGCATTTT. The encoded protein is CASSVETGGNQPQHF.

Only a few counts were recorded for this clone. V usage is TRBV29-1 and J usage is TRBJ2-7; 10 bases align to TRBD2. V lost 3 bases, J lost 5 bases, and 13 bases stayed unmatched. CDR1 is SQVTM and CDR2 is ANQGSEA in the germline V gene. The CDR3 loop spans 16 amino acids. The CDR3 DNA is TGCAGCGTTGACCTAGCGGGAGTTACGGGCGTGGACGAGCAGTACTTC. It specifies CSVDLAGVTGVDEQYF.

This clone was counted a few times. The V and J genes are TRBV5-1 and TRBJ1-5; D perhaps matches TRBD1 (6 bases). V was pared by 4 bases and J by 2 bases, with 13 bases between. Germline values: CDR1 SGHRS, CDR2 YFSETQ. The length of the CDR3 is 15 residues. CDR3 nucleotides: TGCGCCAGCAGCCTGGGGGCAGGGGGCAATCAGCCCCAGCATTTT. This encodes CASSLGAGGNQPQHF. Combining the CDR3 with reference TRBV5-1 and TRBJ1-5 gives the whole variable domain KAGVTQTPRYLIKTRGQQVTLSCSPISGHRSVSWYQQTPGQGLQFLFEYFSETQRNKGNFPGRFSGRQFSNSRSEMNVSTLELGDSALYLCASSLGAGGNQPQHFGDGTRLSIL.

The chain joins TRBV5-4 to TRBJ2-7; weak D call: TRBD2 (5 bases). The CDR3 loop spans 12 amino acids. With 4 bases removed from V and 3 bases from J, the gap between germline ends came to 8 bases. Looked up from germline, CDR1 is SGHNT and CDR2 is YYREEE (reference sequence). This chain's CDR3 is CASSRSGYEQYF. CDR3 bases: TGTGCCAGCAGCCGAAGCGGCTACGAGCAGTACTTC. The whole variable domain, remainder taken from reference TRBV5-4 and TRBJ2-7, is ETGVTQSPTHLIKTRGQQVTLRCSSQSGHNTVSWYQQALGQGPQFIFQYYREEENGRGNFPPRFSGLQFPNYSSELNVNALELDDSALYLCASSRSGYEQYFGPGTRLTVT.